The 22 T cell receptor beta chains reported below all come from one sample, sequenced in a study of T cells in Graves' hyperthyroidism and ophthalmopathy. The TCR beta CDR3 regions underwent amplification using RNA transcripts as the source. The TCR CDR3 was amplified in a first-round RT-PCR using the HTBI primer set. TCRdb reanalysed the multiplex PCR reads using MiXCR and keeps one entry per CDR3 protein. Counted here are some 690,000 distinct CDR3 sequences, approximately 15% occurring once; the ten biggest clones make up 15% to 18%. The specimen sequenced was blood. The receptors were gathered from a man aged 45 to 65 with Graves' hyperthyroidism.

This clonotype appeared many times. This rearrangement joins TRBV27 to TRBJ2-7; a weak D match, TRBD2 (6 bases). Germline lookup yields CDR1 MNHEY and CDR2 SMNVEV (reference sequence). The CDR3 spans 16 residues. Trimming cost V 4 bases and J 4 bases, with 20 bases left between them. Here the CDR3 reads CASSSNWGTDTYEQYF. Here the CDR3 DNA reads TGTGCCAGCAGTTCTAACTGGGGGACTGACACTTACGAGCAGTACTTC.

The CDR3 loop is CASSYRDRVSGAFF. In DNA, the CDR3 is TGTGCCAGCAGTTACCGGGACAGGGTTAGTGGAGCTTTCTTT. The genes are TRBV6-6 and TRBJ1-1; 9 bases match TRBD1. Per germline, CDR1 MNHNY and CDR2 SVGAGI (reference sequence). The CDR3 is 14 residues long. V was pared by 2 bases and J by 10 bases, with 8 bases of the junction left unmatched.

This chain joins TRBV10-3 and TRBJ1-5, with D possibly being TRBD1 (6 bases). There are 14 residues in the CDR3. Trimming pared 3 bases from V and 7 bases from J, leaving 13 bases between. Germline V gene lookup returns CDR1 ENHRY and CDR2 SYGVKD. In DNA form, the CDR3 reads TGTGCCATCAGTGAACGACAGGACTGGCAGCCCCAGCATTTT. It encodes CAISERQDWQPQHF.

The table lists this clonotype with many counts. V is TRBV12-3 or TRBV12-4 and J is TRBJ2-3; no clear D gene. This CDR3 is built from 15 residues. Between the trimmed V and J ends, which lost 6 bases and 0 bases, there was a span of 13 bases. CDR3 region: CASSSMIRSTDTQYF. As DNA, the CDR3 is TGTGCCAGCAGCTCTATGATACGGAGCACAGATACGCAGTATTTT.

The rearrangement joins TRBV20-1 to TRBJ2-1; D unclear. Trimming removed 6 bases at V and 7 bases at J, with 16 bases between. Germline CDR1 and CDR2: DFQATT and SNEGSKA (reference sequence). The CDR3 covers 13 residues. The CDR3 bases are TGCAGTGCCCCTAGGCCAGGTAGGAATGAGCAGTTCTTC. Encoded protein: CSAPRPGRNEQFF.

This clonotype was recorded at least ten times. The chain employs TRBV24-1 and TRBJ2-3; 11 bases map to TRBD2. Per germline, CDR1 KGHDR and CDR2 SFDVKD. After removal of 7 bases from V and 2 bases from J, the junction contained 10 bases not matched to a gene. This CDR3 is built from 17 residues. The CDR3 nucleotides read TGTGCCACCAGGACAGGAACACTAGCGGGAGACACAGATACGCAGTATTTT. The encoded protein is CATRTGTLAGDTDTQYF.

This clonotype came up many times. This chain uses TRBV28 with TRBJ2-6; tentatively, D is TRBD1 (6 bases). Germline V lookup: CDR1 MDHEN, CDR2 SYDVKM. This CDR3 comprises 16 residues. Trimming stripped 2 bases from V and 3 bases from J, with 11 bases between. The chain's CDR3 is CASSLTGLGGANVLTF. The CDR3, as DNA: TGTGCCAGCAGTTTAACAGGGTTGGGTGGGGCCAACGTCCTGACTTTC.

The chain has TRBV7-9 and TRBJ2-1; TRBD2 might be the D (6 bases). CDR1 and CDR2 from the germline V gene are SEHNR and FQNEAQ (reference sequence). With 2 bases removed from V and 10 bases from J, the gap between germline ends came to 12 bases. There are 13 residues in the CDR3. CDR3 loop: CASSLPPGGEQFF. CDR3 sequence (DNA): TGTGCCAGCAGCTTACCTCCCGGGGGAGAGCAGTTCTTC.

In this sample, this clonotype turned up many times. The J gene is TRBJ2-7, the V gene TRBV18; 7 bases map to TRBD2. After removal of 8 bases from V and 2 bases from J, the junction contained 9 bases not matched to a gene. The CDR3 length is 14 residues. CDR1 is KGHSH, CDR2 LQKENI, per germline. The CDR3 DNA sequence: TGTGCCAGCCGGGCTAGCGGAGCTACCTACGAGCAGTACTTC. Its protein is CASRASGATYEQYF.

In its sample, this clonotype was seen many times. The V gene is TRBV28, the J gene TRBJ2-1; D not resolved. The CDR3 contains 15 residues. Trimming stripped 2 bases from V and 0 bases from J, with 8 bases between. Germline V gene sequence: CDR1 MDHEN, CDR2 SYDVKM. CDR3 amino acids: CASSLSDRSYNEQFF. The CDR3 DNA is TGTGCCAGCAGTTTAAGCGACCGCTCCTACAATGAGCAGTTCTTC.

There are a few counts of this clonotype. V gene TRBV7-9 combines with J gene TRBJ2-7; 7 bases are shared with TRBD1. The CDR3 runs to 15 residues. V lost 1 base, J lost 3 bases, and 6 bases stayed unmatched. Germline V gives CDR1 SEHNR, CDR2 FQNEAQ (reference sequence). The CDR3 sequence: CASSLGGGAVYEQYF. CDR3 DNA: TGTGCCAGCAGCTTAGGAGGGGGCGCCGTCTACGAGCAGTACTTC.

Ten or more counts support this clonotype. The J gene is TRBJ2-7, the V gene TRBV28; 12 bases map to TRBD2. The V segment lost 4 bases and the J segment 3 bases; nucleotides outside the gene matches: 10. This CDR3 has 17 residues. The germline V gene has CDR1 MDHEN and CDR2 SYDVKM. This chain's CDR3 is CASSSPLTSGRNYEQYF. The CDR3 nucleotides read TGTGCCAGCAGTTCGCCATTGACTAGCGGGAGAAACTACGAGCAGTACTTC.

The chain couples TRBV5-1 to TRBJ2-7; TRBD1 is a possible D gene (5 bases). The CDR3 has 14 amino acids. Trimming left V 4 bases short and J 4 bases short, with 15 bases between. Germline CDR1 is SGHRS and CDR2 is YFSETQ. The CDR3 loop reads CASSQGHGVYEQYF. The CDR3 DNA follows: TGCGCCAGCAGCCAAGGACATGGGGTTTACGAGCAGTACTTC.

This clonotype was counted at least ten times. V is TRBV27 and J is TRBJ1-2, with a tentative D call TRBD1 (5 bases). The CDR3 totals 15 residues. Per germline, CDR1 MNHEY and CDR2 SMNVEV (reference sequence). Trimming removed 5 bases at V and 5 bases at J, with 18 bases between. Here the CDR3 DNA reads TGTGCCAGCAGTAGACGGTACGGGACGTCATATGGCTACACCTTC. The encoded protein is CASSRRYGTSYGYTF.

V and J are TRBV28 and TRBJ1-2; 8 positions match TRBD1. CDR3 length: 13 amino acids. J lost 8 bases, V lost 6 bases, and 8 bases had no gene match. Germline V gives CDR1 MDHEN, CDR2 SYDVKM. This CDR3 is CASSQGTGRGYTF. The CDR3 coding sequence is TGTGCCAGCAGCCAAGGGACAGGTCGGGGCTACACCTTC.

V is TRBV2 and J is TRBJ2-1; a weak D match, TRBD2 (7 bases). Trimming took off 8 bases at V and 5 bases at J, with 13 bases between the two ends. The CDR3 spans 13 residues. Germline V gene lookup returns CDR1 SNHLY and CDR2 FYNNEI. The DNA of the CDR3 is TGTGCCAGCGGGGGGGACACCGACAATGAGCAGTTCTTC. Translated: CASGGDTDNEQFF.

This clonotype was counted a few times. The V and J genes are TRBV10-3 and TRBJ2-7; TRBD1 matches at 9 bases. Germline V gives CDR1 ENHRY, CDR2 SYGVKD. CDR3 length: 12 residues. The trim removed 11 bases at V and 5 bases at J, leaving 7 bases unmatched. The CDR3 region has the DNA TGTGCCGCACGACAGGGGGATCACGAGCAGTACTTC. Its protein product is CAARQGDHEQYF.

This clonotype occurred many times. The rearrangement joins TRBV10-3 to TRBJ1-2; D remains unclear. Trimming left V 5 bases short and J 6 bases short, with 16 bases between. CDR3 length: 14 residues. The germline gives CDR1 ENHRY, CDR2 SYGVKD. CDR3 in amino acids: CAISPFEGSDGYTF. CDR3 sequence (DNA): TGTGCCATCAGTCCCTTCGAAGGGAGCGATGGCTACACCTTC.

This clonotype was counted many times. The rearrangement joins TRBV20-1 to TRBJ2-7, with D maybe TRBD1 (5 bases). Germline lookup yields CDR1 DFQATT and CDR2 SNEGSKA (reference sequence). Trimming took 5 bases from V and 6 from J, leaving 17 bases between them. The CDR3 has 13 residues. The CDR3 protein is CSAGATPNSEQYF. DNA for the CDR3: TGCAGTGCTGGGGCTACCCCCAACTCCGAGCAGTACTTC.

This rearrangement joins TRBV6-5 to TRBJ2-3, with D possibly TRBD2 on 5 matching bases. Deletions cut 2 bases from V and 4 bases from J, with 13 bases between. The CDR3 is 15 amino acids. Germline assignment: CDR1 MNHEY and CDR2 SVGAGI. The CDR3 spells CASSYRAGPPDTQYF. CDR3 coding DNA: TGTGCCAGCAGTTACCGGGCGGGCCCCCCAGATACGCAGTATTTT.

This clonotype was picked up many times. The chain recombines TRBV11-1 with TRBJ1-4, with D unresolved. Trimming shortened V by 1 base and J by 7 bases, and 16 bases separated the two germline ends. This CDR3 comprises 16 residues. Germline loops: CDR1 SGHAT, CDR2 FQDESV (reference sequence). The CDR3 bases are TGTGCCAGCAGCTTAGGATTCTCGGCAGCAGGTGAAAAACTGTTTTTT. This sequence encodes CASSLGFSAAGEKLFF.

The chain is built from TRBV4-1 and TRBJ1-2, with unresolved D. Trimming removed 0 bases at V and 4 bases at J, with 15 bases between. The V gene's germline CDR1 is MGHRA and CDR2 YSYEKL. This CDR3 region has 16 residues. The CDR3 bases are TGCGCCAGCAGCCAAGATGATATCGGGGAGGGCTATGGCTACACCTTC. Translating it yields CASSQDDIGEGYGYTF.